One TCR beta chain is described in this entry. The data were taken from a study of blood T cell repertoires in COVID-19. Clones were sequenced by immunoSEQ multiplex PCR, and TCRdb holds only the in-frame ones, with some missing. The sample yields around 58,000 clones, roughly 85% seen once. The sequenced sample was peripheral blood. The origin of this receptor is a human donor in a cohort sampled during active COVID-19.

CDR3 nucleotide sequence: TGCGCCAGCATTAGGACAGGGGGTAACTCTGGAAACACCATATATTTT. Its protein product is CASIRTGGNSGNTIYF. The chain uses TRBV10-1 and TRBJ1-3; 10 positions agree with TRBD1. Looked up from germline, CDR1 is WNHNN and CDR2 is SYGVQD (reference sequence). V lost 7 bases to trimming and J lost 0 bases; unmatched junction nucleotides: 6. There are 16 residues in the CDR3.